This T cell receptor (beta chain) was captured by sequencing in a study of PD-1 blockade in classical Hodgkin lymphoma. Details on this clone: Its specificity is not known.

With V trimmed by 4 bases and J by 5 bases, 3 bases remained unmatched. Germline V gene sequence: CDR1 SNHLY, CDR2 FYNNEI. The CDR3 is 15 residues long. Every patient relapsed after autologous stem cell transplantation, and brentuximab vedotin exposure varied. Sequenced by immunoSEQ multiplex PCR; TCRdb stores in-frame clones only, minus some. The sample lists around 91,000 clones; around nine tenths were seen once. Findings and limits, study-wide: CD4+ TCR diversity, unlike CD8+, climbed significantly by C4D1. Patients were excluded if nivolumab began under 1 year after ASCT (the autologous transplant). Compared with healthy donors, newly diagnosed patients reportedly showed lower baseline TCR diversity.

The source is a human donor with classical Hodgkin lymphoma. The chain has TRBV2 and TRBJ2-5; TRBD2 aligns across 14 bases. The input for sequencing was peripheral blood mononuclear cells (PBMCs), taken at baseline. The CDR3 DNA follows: TGTGCCAGCAGTGTGACTAGCGGGAGGGCGGAGACCCAGTACTTC. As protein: CASSVTSGRAETQYF.